This T cell receptor beta chain was sequenced for a study of blood T cell repertoires in COVID-19. Study-wide background: Nucleic acid was either cDNA or gDNA, and it came from T cells, B-cell-depleted T cells, or PBMCs.

CDR3 length: 15 amino acids. The V end lost 5 bases, the J end lost 6 bases, and 20 bases lay between the germline ends. Germline-derived CDR1 and CDR2 are MNHNY and SVGAGI (reference sequence). The authors' processing: Amplification of reference gene primers provided the estimated nucleated cell counts. Some clones are missing from TCRdb's copy, which holds only in-frame ones; the method was immunoSEQ multiplex PCR. The V and J calls and clone size are taken from that table; D and trimming were inferred from the DNA. The sample holds hundreds of thousands of clones, about 88% seen once. Sequencing was carried out using PBMCs or T cells enriched from blood (not recorded which). The rearrangement links TRBV6-6 to TRBJ2-7, with a possible D match to TRBD2 (5 bases). The TCR sequence derives from a middle-aged woman who had recovered from COVID-19. CDR3 in DNA: TGTGCCAGCAGTGCCGAGGGTCTGCCTGGGTCCGAGCAGTACTTC. This translates into CASSAEGLPGSEQYF.